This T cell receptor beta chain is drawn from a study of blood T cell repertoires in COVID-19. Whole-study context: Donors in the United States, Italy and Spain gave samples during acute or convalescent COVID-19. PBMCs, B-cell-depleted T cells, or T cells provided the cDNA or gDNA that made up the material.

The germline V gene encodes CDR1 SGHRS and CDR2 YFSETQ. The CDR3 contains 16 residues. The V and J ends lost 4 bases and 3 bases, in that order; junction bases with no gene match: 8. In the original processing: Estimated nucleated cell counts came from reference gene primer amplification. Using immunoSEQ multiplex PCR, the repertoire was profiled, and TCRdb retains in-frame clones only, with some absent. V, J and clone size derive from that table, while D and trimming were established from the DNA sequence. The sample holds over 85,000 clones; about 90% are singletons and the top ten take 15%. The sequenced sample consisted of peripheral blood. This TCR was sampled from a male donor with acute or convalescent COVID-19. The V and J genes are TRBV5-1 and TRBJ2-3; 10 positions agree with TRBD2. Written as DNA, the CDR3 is TGCGCCAGCAGCACGGGACTAGCGACGAGGACAGATACGCAGTATTTT. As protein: CASSTGLATRTDTQYF.